Given below is one TCR beta chain in context. V lost 1 base and J lost 7, with 17 bases in between. The CDR3 spans 16 residues. Germline CDR1 is MNHNY and CDR2 is SVGAGI (reference sequence). Time point given: baseline, week 1 (first vaccination visit). Treatment reported: pre-vaccination baseline after standard-of-care therapy. The record originates from a study of a mutant IDH1 vaccine in newly diagnosed glioma. Using immunoSEQ multiplex PCR, the repertoire was profiled, and TCRdb retains in-frame clones only, with some absent. The repertoire holds approximately 92,000 clones, with roughly 77% as singletons.

The source was PBMCs, collected from a glioma patient treated with radiotherapy, temozolomide or both. The chain combines TRBV6-6 with TRBJ2-1, with TRBD2 as a possible D gene (5 bases). The sequence came from a man between 35 and 55 years old with glioma. In nucleotides, the CDR3 is TGTGCCAGCAGTTACTATCGAGGGAGTCTCGGGAATGAGCAGTTCTTC. Its translation is CASSYYRGSLGNEQFF.